This TCR beta chain was sequenced for a study of blood T cell repertoires in COVID-19. Study overall: COVID-19 samples collected from the United States, Italy and Spain covered acute and convalescent phases. PBMCs, B-cell-depleted T cells, or T cells were the source of the cDNA or gDNA that made up the material.

In the authors' workflow: Amplifying reference gene primers gave estimates of nucleated cell counts. This table comes from immunoSEQ multiplex PCR, and its TCRdb copy is limited to in-frame clones, with some not included. V, J and clone size derive from that table, while D and trimming were established from the DNA sequence. The data show 75,000 to 95,000 clones, with 85% to 95% seen just once and around 1.6% held by the top ten. V trimming: 3 bases; J trimming: 5 bases; junction bases outside the gene matches: 7. The CDR3 totals 15 residues. The germline CDR1 and CDR2 sequences are SGHAT and FQNNGV.

The sample comprised peripheral blood. This chain joins TRBV11-2 and TRBJ1-2; 9 bases agree with TRBD1. The TCR was taken from a man aged 60 to 75 with acute or convalescent COVID-19. This CDR3 reads CASSFGTGLGYGYTF. In nucleotides, the CDR3 is TGTGCCAGCAGCTTCGGGACAGGGTTAGGATATGGCTACACCTTC.